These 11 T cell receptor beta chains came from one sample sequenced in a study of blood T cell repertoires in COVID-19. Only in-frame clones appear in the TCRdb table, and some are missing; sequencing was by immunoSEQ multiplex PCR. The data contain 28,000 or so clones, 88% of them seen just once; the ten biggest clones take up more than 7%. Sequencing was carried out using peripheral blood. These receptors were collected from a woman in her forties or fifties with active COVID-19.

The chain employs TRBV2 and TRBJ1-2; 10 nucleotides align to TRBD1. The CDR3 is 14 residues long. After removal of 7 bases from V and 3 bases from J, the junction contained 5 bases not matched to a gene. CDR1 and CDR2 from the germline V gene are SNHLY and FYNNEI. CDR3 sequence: CASNSGTGDYGYTF. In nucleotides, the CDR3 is TGTGCCAGCAATAGCGGGACAGGGGACTATGGCTACACCTTC.

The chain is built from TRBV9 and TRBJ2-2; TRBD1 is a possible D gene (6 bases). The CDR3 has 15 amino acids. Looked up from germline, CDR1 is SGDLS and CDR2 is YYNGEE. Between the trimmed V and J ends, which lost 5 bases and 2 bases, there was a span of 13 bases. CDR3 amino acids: CASSGGHPNTGELFF. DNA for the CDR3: TGTGCCAGCAGTGGGGGCCACCCCAACACCGGGGAGCTGTTTTTT.

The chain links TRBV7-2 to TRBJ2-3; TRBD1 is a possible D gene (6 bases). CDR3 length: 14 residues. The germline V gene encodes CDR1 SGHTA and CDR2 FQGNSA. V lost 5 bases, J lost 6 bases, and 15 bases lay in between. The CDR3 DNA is TGTGCCAGCAGCACCTGGACAGAGGCTGATACGCAGTATTTT. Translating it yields CASSTWTEADTQYF.

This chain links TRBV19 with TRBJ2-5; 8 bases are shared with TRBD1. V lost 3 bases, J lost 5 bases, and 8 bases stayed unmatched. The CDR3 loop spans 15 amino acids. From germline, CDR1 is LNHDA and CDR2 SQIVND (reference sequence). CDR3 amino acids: CASSIIAGGRETQYF. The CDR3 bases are TGTGCCAGTAGTATCATTGCAGGGGGCCGGGAGACCCAGTACTTC.

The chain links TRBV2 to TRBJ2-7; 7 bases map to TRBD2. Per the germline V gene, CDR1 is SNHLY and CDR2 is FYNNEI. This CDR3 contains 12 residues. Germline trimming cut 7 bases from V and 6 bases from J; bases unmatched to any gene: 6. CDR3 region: CASKAGVVEQYF. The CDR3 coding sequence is TGTGCCAGCAAGGCGGGAGTAGTCGAGCAGTACTTC.

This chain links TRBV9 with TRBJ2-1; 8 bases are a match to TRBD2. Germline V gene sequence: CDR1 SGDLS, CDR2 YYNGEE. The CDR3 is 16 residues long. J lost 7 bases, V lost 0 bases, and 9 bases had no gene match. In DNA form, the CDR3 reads TGTGCCAGCAGCGTAGCCCAGGGACTAGGGGGTAATGAGCAGTTCTTC. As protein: CASSVAQGLGGNEQFF.

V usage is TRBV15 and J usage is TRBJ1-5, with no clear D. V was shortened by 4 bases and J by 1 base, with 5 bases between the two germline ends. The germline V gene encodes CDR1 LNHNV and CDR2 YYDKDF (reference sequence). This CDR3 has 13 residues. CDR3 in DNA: TGTGCCACCAGCATTGGCAGCAATCAGCCCCAGCATTTT. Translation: CATSIGSNQPQHF.

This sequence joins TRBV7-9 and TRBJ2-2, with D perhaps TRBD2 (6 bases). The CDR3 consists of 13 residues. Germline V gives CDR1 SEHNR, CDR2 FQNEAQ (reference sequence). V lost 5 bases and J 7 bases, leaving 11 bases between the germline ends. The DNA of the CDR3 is TGTGCCAGCAGCCAACTGGAGGGCGGGGAGCTGTTTTTT. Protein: CASSQLEGGELFF.

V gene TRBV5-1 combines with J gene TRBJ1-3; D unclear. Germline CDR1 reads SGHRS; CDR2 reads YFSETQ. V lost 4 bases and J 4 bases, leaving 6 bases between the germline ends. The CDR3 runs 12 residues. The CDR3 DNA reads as TGCGCCAGCAGCGCCCAGGGAAACACCATATATTTT. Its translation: CASSAQGNTIYF.

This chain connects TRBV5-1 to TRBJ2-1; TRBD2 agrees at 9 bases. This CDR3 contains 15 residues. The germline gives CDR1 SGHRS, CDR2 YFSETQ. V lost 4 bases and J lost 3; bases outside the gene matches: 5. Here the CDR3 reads CASSPGTSSYNEQFF. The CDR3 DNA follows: TGCGCCAGCAGCCCGGGGACTAGCAGCTACAATGAGCAGTTCTTC.

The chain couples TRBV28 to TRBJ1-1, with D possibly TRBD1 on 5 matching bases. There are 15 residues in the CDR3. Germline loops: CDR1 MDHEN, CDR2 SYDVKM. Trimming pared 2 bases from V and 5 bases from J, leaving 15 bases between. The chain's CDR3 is CASSLIWQGRTEAFF. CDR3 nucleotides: TGTGCCAGCAGTTTAATTTGGCAGGGAAGGACTGAAGCTTTCTTT.